The next 27 T cell receptor beta chains were all read from a single sample in a study of siplizumab effects on memory and regulatory T cells. Data came from immunoSEQ multiplex PCR; TCRdb stores just in-frame clones and leaves some out. This table holds under 70,000 clones, around 80% found once. Sequenced material: memory CD4+ T cells sorted from blood. The receptors derive from a human donor in good health.

V gene TRBV19 combines with J gene TRBJ1-2, with D possibly being TRBD1 (6 bases). The CDR3 is made up of 13 amino acids. Germline CDR1 reads LNHDA; CDR2 reads SQIVND (reference sequence). With 9 bases removed from V and 1 base from J, the gap between germline ends came to 12 bases. CDR3 coding DNA: TGTGCCAGCCGACAGGTCCTTAACTATGGCTACACCTTC. Protein: CASRQVLNYGYTF. Using reference TRBV19 and TRBJ1-2 for the parts outside the CDR3, the full variable domain is DGGITQSPKYLFRKEGQNVTLSCEQNLNHDAMYWYRQDPGQGLRLIYYSQIVNDFQKGDIAEGYSVSREKKESFPLTVTSAQKNPTAFYLCASRQVLNYGYTFGSGTRLTVV.

Only a few counts were recorded for this clone. The chain couples TRBV5-4 to TRBJ1-6; D unclear. V lost 4 bases and J lost 0, with 14 bases in between. The CDR3 consists of 17 residues. Germline loops: CDR1 SGHNT, CDR2 YYREEE (reference sequence). The CDR3 loop is CASSNATGRSYNSPLHF. In nucleotides, the CDR3 is TGTGCCAGCAGCAATGCGACTGGCCGCTCCTATAATTCACCCCTCCACTTT. Full variable domain (remainder filled in from reference TRBV5-4 and TRBJ1-6): ETGVTQSPTHLIKTRGQQVTLRCSSQSGHNTVSWYQQALGQGPQFIFQYYREEENGRGNFPPRFSGLQFPNYSSELNVNALELDDSALYLCASSNATGRSYNSPLHFGNGTRLTVT.

The chain combines TRBV5-5 with TRBJ1-1, with 8 bases identical to TRBD1. This CDR3 is built from 14 residues. V lost 0 bases to trimming and J lost 4 bases; unmatched junction nucleotides: 2. CDR1 and CDR2 from the germline V gene are SGHKS and YYEKEE (reference sequence). CDR3 DNA sequence: TGTGCCAGCAGCTTGGAGGGACAGGTCACTGAAGCTTTCTTT. Encoded protein: CASSLEGQVTEAFF.

CDR3 amino acids: CAISESSGQPNEKLFF. The CDR3 DNA reads TGTGCCATCAGTGAGTCGAGCGGACAGCCGAATGAAAAACTGTTTTTT. V and J are TRBV10-3 and TRBJ1-4, with D possibly being TRBD1 (6 bases). In germline, CDR1 is ENHRY, CDR2 SYGVKD. V gave up 0 bases and J gave up 5 bases, with 13 bases separating them. The CDR3 is 16 residues long.

The chain is built from TRBV4-1 and TRBJ2-2; 8 nucleotides line up with TRBD1. The J segment lost 6 bases and the V segment lost 3 bases, leaving 6 bases of the junction unmatched. This CDR3 contains 15 residues. The V gene's germline CDR1 is MGHRA and CDR2 YSYEKL. CDR3 residues: CASSHPTGVAGELFF. The CDR3 nucleotides are TGCGCCAGCAGCCATCCGACAGGGGTGGCCGGGGAGCTGTTTTTT.

The chain carries TRBV9 and TRBJ2-7; TRBD1 aligns across 8 bases. The CDR3 totals 15 residues. CDR1 and CDR2 from the germline V gene are SGDLS and YYNGEE. After removal of 3 bases from V and 1 base from J, the junction contained 6 bases not matched to a gene. Here the CDR3 DNA reads TGTGCCAGCAGCGAGCGACAGGGGTCGTCCTACGAGCAGTACTTC. This sequence encodes CASSERQGSSYEQYF.

The rearrangement uses TRBV7-9 and TRBJ1-5, with D perhaps matching TRBD1 (6 bases). The V and J ends lost 0 bases and 0 bases respectively, with 12 bases between them. The CDR3 runs 17 residues. CDR1 and CDR2 (germline): SEHNR, FQNEAQ (reference sequence). The chain's CDR3 is CASSLAVRTASNQPQHF. The CDR3 DNA follows: TGTGCCAGCAGCTTAGCGGTCAGGACAGCTAGCAATCAGCCCCAGCATTTT.

The genes are TRBV18 and TRBJ2-1, with D possibly being TRBD1 (6 bases). Between the trimmed V and J ends, which lost 3 bases and 4 bases, there was a span of 19 bases. Germline CDR1 and CDR2: KGHSH and LQKENI. The CDR3 spans 17 residues. In nucleotides, the CDR3 is TGTGCCAGCTCACCGTCCGGGACACCTTCGAATTACAATGAGCAGTTCTTC. The encoded protein is CASSPSGTPSNYNEQFF.

This clone was observed a handful of times. V usage is TRBV14 and J usage is TRBJ1-3; D is perhaps TRBD1 (6 bases). The CDR3 covers 17 residues. From germline, CDR1 is SGHDN and CDR2 FVKESK. Trimming stripped 0 bases from V and 5 bases from J, with 17 bases between. CDR3 in amino acids: CASSQDLQGSGRNTIYF. The CDR3 region has the DNA TGTGCCAGCAGCCAAGACCTACAGGGAAGTGGAAGAAACACCATATATTTT.

This clone has only one observation. The chain carries TRBV30 and TRBJ1-6; possibly TRBD1 for D (5 bases). Germline V gives CDR1 GTSNPN, CDR2 SVGIG (reference sequence). The CDR3 is made up of 14 amino acids. Trimming removed 1 base from V and 11 bases from J, with 15 bases in between. This CDR3 reads CAWSGGGGSAPLHF. As DNA, the CDR3 is TGTGCCTGGAGTGGTGGGGGGGGTAGCGCACCCCTCCACTTT.

This clone was observed a handful of times. This chain uses TRBV6-6 with TRBJ2-7; 7 nucleotides agree with TRBD1. Germline CDR1 MNHNY, CDR2 SVGAGI (reference sequence). With 0 bases clipped from V and 3 bases from J, the junction kept 8 bases outside the gene matches. This CDR3 has 16 residues. The CDR3 region has the DNA TGTGCCAGCAGTTACTCGGGACAGCTGGCGAACTACGAGCAGTACTTC. Its protein is CASSYSGQLANYEQYF.

A few counts support this clone. This sequence joins TRBV6-5 and TRBJ1-2; D might be TRBD1 (6 bases). Trimming pared 5 bases from V and 8 bases from J, leaving 18 bases between. This CDR3 has 14 amino acids. Germline V gene lookup returns CDR1 MNHEY and CDR2 SVGAGI. CDR3 sequence (DNA): TGTGCCAGCAGTACCACCTCTATGACAGGCGGCTACACCTTC. Its translation is CASSTTSMTGGYTF.

In this sample, this clone turned up once. Here the CDR3 DNA reads TGTGCCAGCAGTTTCCGAAAGACTAGCGGGGCCTACAATGAGCAGTTCTTC. Translation: CASSFRKTSGAYNEQFF. The V and J genes are TRBV27 and TRBJ2-1; 11 bases fit TRBD2. The CDR3 totals 17 residues. V was pared by 3 bases and J by 2 bases, with 6 bases of the junction left unmatched. From germline, CDR1 is MNHEY and CDR2 SMNVEV (reference sequence).

This clone appeared a few times. V usage is TRBV2 and J usage is TRBJ2-3, with D maybe TRBD1 (6 bases). Germline V gives CDR1 SNHLY, CDR2 FYNNEI. CDR3 length: 15 amino acids. Trimming stripped 6 bases from V and 6 bases from J, with 19 bases between. CDR3 sequence reads: CASRKGLQGFDTQYF. Here the CDR3 DNA reads TGTGCCAGCAGAAAGGGCCTACAGGGATTCGATACGCAGTATTTT.

The chain is built from TRBV7-8 and TRBJ2-3; possibly TRBD2 for D (5 bases). Deletions cut 5 bases from V and 7 bases from J, with 10 bases between. Germline V CDR1 and CDR2: SGHVS, FQNEAQ. The CDR3 is 12 residues long. This CDR3 reads CASSPSMNTQYF. The DNA for the CDR3 is TGTGCCAGCAGCCCTAGCATGAATACGCAGTATTTT. Full variable domain (rest looked up from reference TRBV7-8 and TRBJ2-3): GAGVSQSPRYKVAKRGQDVALRCDPISGHVSLFWYQQALGQGPEFLTYFQNEAQLDKSGLPSDRFFAERPEGSVSTLKIQRTQQEDSAVYLCASSPSMNTQYFGPGTRLTVL.

The J gene is TRBJ2-7, the V gene TRBV11-3; 9 nucleotides line up with TRBD1. This CDR3 has 16 amino acids. After removal of 5 bases from V and 6 bases from J, the junction contained 14 bases not matched to a gene. CDR1 is SGHNT, CDR2 YENEEA, per germline. The CDR3 DNA is TGTGCCAGCAGCCTAACAGGGGGCGCGGAGTCGGCCGAGCAGTACTTC. Protein sequence: CASSLTGGAESAEQYF. Complete variable domain (other parts from reference TRBV11-3 and TRBJ2-7): EAGVVQSPRYKIIEKKQPVAFWCNPISGHNTLYWYLQNLGQGPELLIRYENEEAVDDSQLPKDRFSAERLKGVDSTLKIQPAELGDSAVYLCASSLTGGAESAEQYFGPGTRLTVT.

The J gene is TRBJ2-5, the V gene TRBV28; no clear D gene. The DNA matches TRBJ2-7 better at its end, which makes the J call doubtful. Germline V gives CDR1 MDHEN, CDR2 SYDVKM. CDR3 length equals 12 residues. CDR3 DNA: TGTGCCAGCTCGAGTGTTAACTACGAGCAGTACTTC. Protein: CASSSVNYEQYF.

This clone was detected only a few times. The J gene is TRBJ1-3, the V gene TRBV2, with D unclear. V lost 5 bases and J lost 7, with 12 bases in between. The germline gives CDR1 SNHLY, CDR2 FYNNEI. The CDR3 sequence is 13 residues long. The CDR3 coding sequence is TGTGCCAGCAGTTCTTTTAATCCGAACACCATATATTTT. Translating gives CASSSFNPNTIYF.

The gene calls are TRBV27 and TRBJ2-6, with D tentatively TRBD1 (8 bases). The germline V gene has CDR1 MNHEY and CDR2 SMNVEV (reference sequence). The CDR3 sequence is 18 residues long. Trimming removed 3 bases at V and 0 bases at J, with 15 bases between. This CDR3 reads CASSFLQGGGSGANVLTF. The CDR3 region has the DNA TGTGCCAGCAGTTTCCTACAGGGGGGGGGCTCTGGGGCCAACGTCCTGACTTTC. Supplemented by reference TRBV27 and TRBJ2-6, the full variable domain reads EAQVTQNPRYLITVTGKKLTVTCSQNMNHEYMSWYRQDPGLGLRQIYYSMNVEVTDKGDVPEGYKVSRKEKRNFPLILESPSPNQTSLYFCASSFLQGGGSGANVLTFGAGSRLTVL.

The rearrangement uses TRBV4-3 and TRBJ1-6; TRBD1 is a possible D gene (5 bases). The ends were cut back, 2 bases at V and 10 bases at J, with 9 bases in the middle. This CDR3 is built from 13 residues. CDR1 is LGHNA, CDR2 YSLEER, per germline. CDR3: CASSQRGGSPLHF. In DNA form, the CDR3 reads TGCGCCAGCAGCCAAAGGGGTGGATCACCCCTCCACTTT.

This chain uses TRBV2 with TRBJ1-1; possibly TRBD1 for D (5 bases). Germline-derived CDR1 and CDR2 are SNHLY and FYNNEI. The CDR3 runs to 13 residues. V lost 6 bases and J 2 bases, leaving 10 bases between the germline ends. CDR3 in amino acids: CASRRQFNTEAFF. CDR3 nucleotides: TGTGCCAGCAGGAGACAGTTTAACACTGAAGCTTTCTTT.

The chain recombines TRBV4-2 with TRBJ2-3; 13 nucleotides align to TRBD2. After removal of 3 bases from V and 3 bases from J, the junction contained 6 bases not matched to a gene. Germline CDR1 reads LGHNA; CDR2 reads YNFKEQ. The CDR3 consists of 17 residues. CDR3 region: CASSHPTSGGATDTQYF. In DNA, the CDR3 is TGTGCCAGCAGCCATCCTACTAGCGGGGGGGCTACAGATACGCAGTATTTT.

The V gene is TRBV4-2, the J gene TRBJ2-1, with 12 positions matching TRBD2. The V gene's germline CDR1 is LGHNA and CDR2 YNFKEQ. The CDR3 runs 17 residues. V lost 0 bases, J lost 5 bases, and 5 bases stayed unmatched. Here the CDR3 DNA reads TGTGCCAGCAGCCAAGATGGTACTAGCGGGGGGAACAATGAGCAGTTCTTC. Translation: CASSQDGTSGGNNEQFF.

The chain carries TRBV6-5 and TRBJ1-2; 7 nucleotides agree with TRBD1. Germline assignment: CDR1 MNHEY and CDR2 SVGAGI. The CDR3 runs 13 residues. V was clipped by 5 bases and J by 8 bases; unmatched bases: 8. CDR3 sequence: CASSETGVRGYTF. The CDR3 DNA reads TGTGCCAGCAGTGAAACAGGGGTACGGGGCTACACCTTC.

The rearrangement joins TRBV6-5 to TRBJ1-4; 10 nucleotides align to TRBD1. The CDR3 is 14 residues long. The germline CDR1 and CDR2 sequences are MNHEY and SVGAGI. The trim removed 5 bases at V and 8 bases at J, leaving 5 bases unmatched. CDR3 bases: TGTGCCAGCAGTCGACAGGGGGCACGGGAAAAACTGTTTTTT. Translating it yields CASSRQGAREKLFF.

The J gene is TRBJ2-5, the V gene TRBV29-1; 7 nucleotides agree with TRBD1. Per germline, CDR1 SQVTM and CDR2 ANQGSEA. V shed 8 bases and J 4 bases; nucleotides not matched to a gene: 4. This CDR3 contains 11 residues. CDR3 in DNA: TGCAGCTCCCACAGGGGAGAGACCCAGTACTTC. Amino acid sequence: CSSHRGETQYF.

The chain couples TRBV5-1 to TRBJ2-3, with D unclear. The CDR3 has 14 residues. Germline V CDR1 and CDR2: SGHRS, YFSETQ. V shed 7 bases and J shed 6 bases, with 18 bases lying between them. CDR3 region: CASQFRGGGDTQYF. DNA for the CDR3: TGCGCCAGCCAGTTTAGAGGTGGTGGGGATACGCAGTATTTT.